Detailed here is one TCR beta chain. Its matching antigen is unknown. UMIs were attached via template switching, each with a 6-nucleotide sample barcode. TCRdb reprocessed the 5' RACE reads and keeps a single row for each CDR3 protein, giving no DNA. This table lists some 150,000 distinct CDR3 sequences. The data were taken from a study of monozygotic twins with inflammatory bowel disease. Study-wide results and limits: Relative clonotype sharing with others was diminished in IBD patients versus healthy twins, particularly with disease activity.

The CDR3 totals 14 residues. The V gene's germline CDR1 is DFQATT and CDR2 SNEGSKA (reference sequence). The gene calls are TRBV20-1 and TRBJ2-3; TCRdb's D gene call, TRBD1, goes unchecked for lack of DNA. This receptor was identified in a human donor with ulcerative colitis or Crohn's disease, or a healthy co-twin of an affected twin (not recorded which). The specimen was blood. CDR3 sequence reads: CSASPGGDTDTQYF.